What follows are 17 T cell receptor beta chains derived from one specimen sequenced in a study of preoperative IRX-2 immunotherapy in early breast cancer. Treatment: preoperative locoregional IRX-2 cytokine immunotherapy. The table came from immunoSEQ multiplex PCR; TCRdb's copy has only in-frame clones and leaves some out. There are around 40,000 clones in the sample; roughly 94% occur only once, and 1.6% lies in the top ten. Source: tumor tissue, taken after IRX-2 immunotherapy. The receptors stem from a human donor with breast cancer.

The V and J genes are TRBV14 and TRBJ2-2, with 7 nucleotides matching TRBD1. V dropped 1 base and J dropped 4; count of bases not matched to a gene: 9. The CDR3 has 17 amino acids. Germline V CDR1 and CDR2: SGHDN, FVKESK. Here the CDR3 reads CASSQGSRGRRTGELFF. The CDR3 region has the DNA TGTGCCAGCAGCCAAGGGAGTAGGGGGCGTCGCACCGGGGAGCTGTTTTTT.

This chain's CDR3 is CARGGYEQYF. CDR3 bases: TGTGCCAGGGGCGGCTACGAGCAGTACTTC. The chain has TRBV6-4 and TRBJ2-7; D is ambiguous. V gave up 9 bases and J gave up 3 bases, with 6 bases separating them. This CDR3 is 10 amino acids long. In germline, CDR1 is MRHNA, CDR2 SNTAGT.

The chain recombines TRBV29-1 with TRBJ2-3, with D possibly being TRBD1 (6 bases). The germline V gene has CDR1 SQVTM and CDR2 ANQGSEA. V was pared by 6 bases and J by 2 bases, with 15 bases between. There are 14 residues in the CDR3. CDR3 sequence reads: CSVLRGPNTDTQYF. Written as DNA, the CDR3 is TGCAGCGTCCTCAGGGGACCAAACACAGATACGCAGTATTTT.

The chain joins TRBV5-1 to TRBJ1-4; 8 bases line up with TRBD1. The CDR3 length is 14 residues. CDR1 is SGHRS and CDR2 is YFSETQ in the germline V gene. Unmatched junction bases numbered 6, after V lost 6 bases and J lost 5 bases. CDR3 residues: CASTLQGGNEKLFF. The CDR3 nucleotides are TGCGCCAGCACACTACAGGGGGGGAATGAAAAACTGTTTTTT.

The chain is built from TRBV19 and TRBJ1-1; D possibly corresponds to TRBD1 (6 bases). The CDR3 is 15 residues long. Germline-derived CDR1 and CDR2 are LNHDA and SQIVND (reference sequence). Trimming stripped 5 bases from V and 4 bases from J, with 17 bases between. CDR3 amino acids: CASSARGGAGTEAFF. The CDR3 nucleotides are TGTGCCAGTAGTGCCAGGGGTGGCGCGGGCACTGAAGCTTTCTTT. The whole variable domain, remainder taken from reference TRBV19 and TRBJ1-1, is DGGITQSPKYLFRKEGQNVTLSCEQNLNHDAMYWYRQDPGQGLRLIYYSQIVNDFQKGDIAEGYSVSREKKESFPLTVTSAQKNPTAFYLCASSARGGAGTEAFFGQGTRLTVV.

As DNA, the CDR3 is TGTGCCAGCAGCTTAACATCACCGGGAGGCTATGGCTACACCTTC. Amino acid sequence: CASSLTSPGGYGYTF. The V call is TRBV7-6, the J call TRBJ1-2; D gene uncertain. With 2 bases removed from V and 4 bases from J, the gap between germline ends came to 14 bases. The CDR3 covers 15 residues. CDR1 and CDR2 (germline): SGHVS, FNYEAQ. The full variable domain, rest sourced from reference TRBV7-6 and TRBJ1-2, is GAGVSQSPRYKVTKRGQDVALRCDPISGHVSLYWYRQALGQGPEFLTYFNYEAQQDKSGLPNDRFSAERPEGSISTLTIQRTEQRDSAMYRCASSLTSPGGYGYTFGSGTRLTVV.

In DNA, the CDR3 is TGTGCCAGCAGCTTAGGACAGCCGACAGATACGCAGTATTTT. Translating gives CASSLGQPTDTQYF. The V call is TRBV7-8, the J call TRBJ2-3; possibly TRBD1 for D (5 bases). Trimming shortened V by 1 base and J by 3 bases, and 8 bases separated the two germline ends. The germline V gene encodes CDR1 SGHVS and CDR2 FQNEAQ. The CDR3 sequence is 14 residues long.

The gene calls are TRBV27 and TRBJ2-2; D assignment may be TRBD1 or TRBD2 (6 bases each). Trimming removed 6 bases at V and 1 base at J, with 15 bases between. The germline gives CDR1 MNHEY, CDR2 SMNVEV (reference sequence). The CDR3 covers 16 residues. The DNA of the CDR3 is TGTGCCAGCAGCCTAAACAGGGACTTGAACACCGGGGAGCTGTTTTTT. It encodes CASSLNRDLNTGELFF.

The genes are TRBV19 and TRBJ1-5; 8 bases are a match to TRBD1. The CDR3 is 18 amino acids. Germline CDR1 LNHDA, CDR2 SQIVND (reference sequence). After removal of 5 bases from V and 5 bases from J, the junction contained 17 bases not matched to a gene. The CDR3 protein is CASSGRDRGSGFDQPQHF. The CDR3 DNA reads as TGTGCCAGTAGTGGCCGCGACAGGGGAAGTGGGTTTGATCAGCCCCAGCATTTT.

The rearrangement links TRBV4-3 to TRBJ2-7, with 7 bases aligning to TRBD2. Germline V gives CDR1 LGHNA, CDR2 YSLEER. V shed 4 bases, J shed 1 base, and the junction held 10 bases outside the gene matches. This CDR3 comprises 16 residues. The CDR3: CASSRQVGGGSYEQYF. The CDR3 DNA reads TGCGCCAGCAGCCGGCAGGTGGGCGGGGGATCCTACGAGCAGTACTTC.

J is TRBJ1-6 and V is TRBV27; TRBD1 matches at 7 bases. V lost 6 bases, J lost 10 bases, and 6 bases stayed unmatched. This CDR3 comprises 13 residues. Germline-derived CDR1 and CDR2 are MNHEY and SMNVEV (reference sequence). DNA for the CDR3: TGTGCCAGCAGACACACAGGGGAATCACCCCTCCACTTT. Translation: CASRHTGESPLHF.

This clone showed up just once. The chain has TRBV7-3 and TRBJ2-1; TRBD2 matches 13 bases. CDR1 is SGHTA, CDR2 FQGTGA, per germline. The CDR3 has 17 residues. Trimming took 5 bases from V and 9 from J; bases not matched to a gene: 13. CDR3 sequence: CASSNSPTSGRAGEQFF. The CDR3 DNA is TGTGCCAGCAGCAATAGCCCTACTAGCGGGAGGGCCGGTGAGCAGTTCTTC.

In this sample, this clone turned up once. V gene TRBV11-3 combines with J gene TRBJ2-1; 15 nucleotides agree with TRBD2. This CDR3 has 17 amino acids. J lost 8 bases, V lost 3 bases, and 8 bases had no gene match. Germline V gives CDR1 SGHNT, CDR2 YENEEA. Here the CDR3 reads CASSLGLAGGLLDEQFF. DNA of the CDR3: TGTGCCAGCAGCTTGGGACTAGCGGGAGGATTGTTGGATGAGCAGTTCTTC.

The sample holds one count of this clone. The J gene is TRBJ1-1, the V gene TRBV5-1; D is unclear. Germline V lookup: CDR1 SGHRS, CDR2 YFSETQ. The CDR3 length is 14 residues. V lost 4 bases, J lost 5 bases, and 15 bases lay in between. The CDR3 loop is CASSASGWETEAFF. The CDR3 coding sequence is TGCGCCAGCAGCGCATCAGGTTGGGAGACTGAAGCTTTCTTT. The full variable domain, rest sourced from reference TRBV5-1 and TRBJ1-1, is KAGVTQTPRYLIKTRGQQVTLSCSPISGHRSVSWYQQTPGQGLQFLFEYFSETQRNKGNFPGRFSGRQFSNSRSEMNVSTLELGDSALYLCASSASGWETEAFFGQGTRLTVV.

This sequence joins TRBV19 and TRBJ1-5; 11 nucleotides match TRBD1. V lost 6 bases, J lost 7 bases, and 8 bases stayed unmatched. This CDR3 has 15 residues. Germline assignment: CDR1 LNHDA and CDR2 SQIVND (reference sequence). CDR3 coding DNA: TGTGCCAGTAGGGAACGGGACAGGGGGAACCAGCCCCAGCATTTT. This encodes CASRERDRGNQPQHF.

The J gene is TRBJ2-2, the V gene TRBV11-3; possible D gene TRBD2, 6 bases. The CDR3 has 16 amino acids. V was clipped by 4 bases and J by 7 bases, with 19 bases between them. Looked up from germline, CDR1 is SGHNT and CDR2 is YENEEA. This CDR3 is CASSSRDSGQSGELFF. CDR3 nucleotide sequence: TGTGCCAGCAGCTCCCGGGACTCGGGGCAGAGCGGGGAGCTGTTTTTT.

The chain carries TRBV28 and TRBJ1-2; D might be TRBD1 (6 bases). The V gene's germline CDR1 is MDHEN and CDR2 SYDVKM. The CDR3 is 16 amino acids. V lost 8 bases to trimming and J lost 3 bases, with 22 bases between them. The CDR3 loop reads CASFQTGGGAHYGYTF. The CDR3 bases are TGTGCCAGCTTCCAGACCGGGGGGGGCGCCCACTATGGCTACACCTTC.